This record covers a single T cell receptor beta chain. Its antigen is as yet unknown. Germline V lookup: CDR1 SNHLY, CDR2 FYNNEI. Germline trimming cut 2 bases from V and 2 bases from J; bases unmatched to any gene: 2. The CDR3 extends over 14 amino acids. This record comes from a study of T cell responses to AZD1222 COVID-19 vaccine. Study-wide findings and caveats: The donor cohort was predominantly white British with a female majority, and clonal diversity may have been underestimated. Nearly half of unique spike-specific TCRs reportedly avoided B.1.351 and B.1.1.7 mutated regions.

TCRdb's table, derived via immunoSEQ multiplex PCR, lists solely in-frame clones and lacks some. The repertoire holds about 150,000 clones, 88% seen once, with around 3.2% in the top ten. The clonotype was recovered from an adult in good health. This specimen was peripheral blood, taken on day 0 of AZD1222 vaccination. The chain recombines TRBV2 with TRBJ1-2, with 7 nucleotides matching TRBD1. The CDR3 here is CASSERGQNYGYTF. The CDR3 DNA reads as TGTGCCAGCAGTGAAAGGGGACAGAACTATGGCTACACCTTC.